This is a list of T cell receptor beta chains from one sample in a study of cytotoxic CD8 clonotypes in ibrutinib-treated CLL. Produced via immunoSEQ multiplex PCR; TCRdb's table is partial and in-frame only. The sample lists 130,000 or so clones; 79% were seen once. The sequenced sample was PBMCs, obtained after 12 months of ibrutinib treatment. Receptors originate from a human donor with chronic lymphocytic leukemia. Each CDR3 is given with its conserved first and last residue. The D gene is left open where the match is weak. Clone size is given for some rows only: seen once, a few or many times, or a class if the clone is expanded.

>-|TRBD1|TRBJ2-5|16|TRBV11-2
CASSFGVQGLQETQYF
TGTGCCAGCAGCTTCGGGGTACAGGGGCTACAAGAGACCCAGTACTTC
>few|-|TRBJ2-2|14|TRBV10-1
CASSEQGRPGELFF
TGCGCCAGCAGTGAGCAGGGTAGACCCGGGGAGCTGTTTTTT
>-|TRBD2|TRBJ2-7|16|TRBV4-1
CASSQDRREGSYEQYF
TGCGCCAGCAGCCAAGATCGGCGGGAGGGCTCCTACGAGCAGTACTTC
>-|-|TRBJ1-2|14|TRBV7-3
CASSLRAGEYGYTF
TGTGCCAGCAGCTTACGAGCAGGGGAATATGGCTACACCTTC
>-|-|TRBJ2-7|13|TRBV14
CASSLAGAYEQYF
TGTGCCAGCAGCTTAGCAGGGGCCTACGAGCAGTACTTC
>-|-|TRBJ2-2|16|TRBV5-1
CASSPGGRRSTGELFF
TGCGCCAGCAGCCCGGGTGGCAGGCGGAGCACCGGGGAGCTGTTTTTT
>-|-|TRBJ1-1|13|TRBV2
CASNRAVDTEAFF
TGTGCCAGCAACAGGGCCGTTGACACTGAAGCTTTCTTT
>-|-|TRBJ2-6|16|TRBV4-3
CASSHSGHAGANVLTF
TGCGCCAGCAGCCATTCTGGACACGCCGGGGCCAACGTCCTGACTTTC
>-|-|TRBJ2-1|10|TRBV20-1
CSAQYNEQFF
TGCAGTGCTCAATACAATGAGCAGTTCTTC
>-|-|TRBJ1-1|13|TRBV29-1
CSVEFGGATEAFF
TGCAGCGTTGAATTCGGTGGGGCCACTGAAGCTTTCTTT
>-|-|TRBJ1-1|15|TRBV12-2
CASPLFSGPQTEAFF
TGTGCAAGTCCTCTCTTTTCTGGCCCCCAGACTGAAGCTTTCTTT
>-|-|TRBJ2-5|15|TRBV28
CASSSPRRIQETQYF
TGTGCCAGCAGTTCTCCCCGACGGATACAAGAGACCCAGTACTTC
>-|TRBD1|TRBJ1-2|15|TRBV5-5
CASSGTAGPTRGYTF
TGTGCCAGCAGTGGGACAGCTGGACCAACTAGGGGCTACACCTTC
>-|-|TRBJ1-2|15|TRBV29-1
CSVRGGQGHNYGYTF
TGCAGCGTTCGGGGGGGGCAGGGTCATAACTATGGCTACACCTTC
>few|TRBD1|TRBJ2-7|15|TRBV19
CASGLTGTGAYEQYF
TGTGCCAGTGGACTCACCGGGACAGGAGCATACGAGCAGTACTTC
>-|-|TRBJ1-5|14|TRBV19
CASSPLLLNQPQHF
TGTGCCAGTAGTCCACTTCTGTTAAATCAGCCCCAGCATTTT
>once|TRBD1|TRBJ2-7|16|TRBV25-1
CASSDGQGKGLYEQYF
TGTGCCAGCAGTGATGGACAGGGAAAGGGGCTCTACGAGCAGTACTTC
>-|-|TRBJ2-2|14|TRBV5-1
CASSLGLDTGELFF
TGCGCCAGCAGCTTGGGGCTAGACACCGGGGAGCTGTTTTTT
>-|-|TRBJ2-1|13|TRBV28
CASSFDSSDEQFF
TGTGCCAGCAGTTTTGATAGCTCCGATGAGCAGTTCTTC
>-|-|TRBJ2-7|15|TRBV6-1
CASTIYDRRAYEQYF
TGTGCCAGCACGATATACGACAGGAGGGCCTACGAGCAGTACTTC
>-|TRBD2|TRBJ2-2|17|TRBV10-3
CAISESSLAGAGGELFF
TGTGCCATCAGTGAGTCGTCACTAGCGGGAGCCGGCGGGGAGCTGTTTTTT
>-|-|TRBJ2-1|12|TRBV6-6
CASSLNGLEQFF
TGTGCCAGCAGTTTAAATGGGCTTGAGCAGTTCTTC
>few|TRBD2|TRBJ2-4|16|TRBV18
CASSLGLAPQENIQYF
TGTGCCAGCTCACTGGGACTAGCCCCCCAGGAAAACATTCAGTACTTC
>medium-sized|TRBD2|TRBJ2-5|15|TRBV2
CASSDPEPGGETQYF
TGTGCCAGCAGTGACCCCGAGCCGGGAGGAGAGACCCAGTACTTC
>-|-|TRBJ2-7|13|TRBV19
CASSPRTHYEQYF
TGTGCCAGTAGTCCCCGGACACACTACGAGCAGTACTTC
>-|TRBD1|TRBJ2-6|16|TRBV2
CASPGQLSGGANVLTF
TGTGCCAGTCCGGGACAGCTAAGTGGTGGGGCCAACGTCCTGACTTTC
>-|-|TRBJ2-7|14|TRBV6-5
CASSYNGGRDEQYF
TGTGCCAGCAGTTACAACGGGGGGCGCGACGAGCAGTACTTC
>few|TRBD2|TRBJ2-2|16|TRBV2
CASIRASGANTGELFF
TGTGCCAGCATAAGGGCTAGCGGGGCGAACACCGGGGAGCTGTTTTTT
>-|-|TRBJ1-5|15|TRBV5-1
CASSLGQSRNQPQHF
TGCGCCAGCAGCTTGGGGCAGTCCCGAAATCAGCCCCAGCATTTT
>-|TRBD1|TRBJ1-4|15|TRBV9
CASSDRDRGNEKLFF
TGTGCCAGCAGCGACCGGGACAGGGGCAATGAAAAACTGTTTTTT
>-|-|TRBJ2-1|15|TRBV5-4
CASSTGTQSYNEQFF
TGTGCCAGCAGCACCGGGACACAGTCCTACAATGAGCAGTTCTTC
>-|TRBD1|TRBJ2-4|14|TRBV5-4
CASSLSEGGNIQYF
TGTGCCAGCAGCTTATCTGAAGGGGGCAACATTCAGTACTTC
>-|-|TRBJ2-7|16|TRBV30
CAWSRPGLGGTYEQYF
TGTGCCTGGAGCAGACCCGGACTAGGGGGGACCTACGAGCAGTACTTC
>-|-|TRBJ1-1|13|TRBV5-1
CASSSGQNTEAFF
TGCGCCAGCAGCTCGGGACAGAACACTGAAGCTTTCTTT
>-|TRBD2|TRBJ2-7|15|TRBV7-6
CASSLGGTSAYEQYF
TGTGCCAGCAGCTTAGGAGGGACTAGCGCCTACGAGCAGTACTTC
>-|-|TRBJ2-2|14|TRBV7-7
CASSLARATGELFF
TGTGCTAGCAGCTTAGCCCGGGCCACCGGGGAGCTGTTTTTT
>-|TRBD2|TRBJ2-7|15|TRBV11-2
CASSPTSGSGYEQYF
TGTGCCAGCAGCCCCACTAGCGGGAGTGGGTACGAGCAGTACTTC
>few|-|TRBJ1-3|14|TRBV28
CASSFSQVSNTIYF
TGTGCCAGCAGTTTTTCACAGGTCTCCAACACCATATATTTT
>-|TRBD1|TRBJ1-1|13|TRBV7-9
CASSFTGATEAFF
TGTGCCAGCAGCTTTACAGGGGCCACTGAAGCTTTCTTT